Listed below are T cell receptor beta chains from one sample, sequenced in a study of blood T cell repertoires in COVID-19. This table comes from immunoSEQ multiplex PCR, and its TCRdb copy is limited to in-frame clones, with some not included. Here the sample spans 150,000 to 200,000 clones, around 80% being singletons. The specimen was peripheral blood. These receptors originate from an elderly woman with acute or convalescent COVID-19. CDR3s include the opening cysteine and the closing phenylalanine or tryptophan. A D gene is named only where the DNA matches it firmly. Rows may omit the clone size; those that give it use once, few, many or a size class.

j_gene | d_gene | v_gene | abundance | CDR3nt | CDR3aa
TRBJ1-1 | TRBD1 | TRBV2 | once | TGTGCCAGCACCCCACAGGGGGCGGTGGAAACTGAAGCTTTCTTT | CASTPQGAVETEAFF
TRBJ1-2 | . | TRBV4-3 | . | TGCGCCAGCAGCCAAGAGATGGCCAGGGCTAACTATGGCTACACCTTC | CASSQEMARANYGYTF
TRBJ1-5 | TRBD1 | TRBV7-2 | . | TGTGCCAGCAGCTTAATGGGACAGGGGAGTCAGCCCCAGCATTTT | CASSLMGQGSQPQHF
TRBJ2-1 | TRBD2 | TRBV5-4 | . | TGTGCCAGCAGCGAAATGCCGGGACTAGCTAACAATGAGCAGTTCTTC | CASSEMPGLANNEQFF
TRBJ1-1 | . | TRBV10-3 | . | TGTGCCATCAGTGAGTCTCTGGTCGGGGGAACTGAAGCTTTCTTT | CAISESLVGGTEAFF
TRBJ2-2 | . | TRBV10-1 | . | TGCGCCAGCAGTGGGGGCCCCGGGGAGCTGTTTTTT | CASSGGPGELFF
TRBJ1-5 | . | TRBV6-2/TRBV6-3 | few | TGTGCCAGCAGCCCAAGGACACTAACTCACAATCAGCCCCAGCATTTT | CASSPRTLTHNQPQHF
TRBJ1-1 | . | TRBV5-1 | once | TGCGCCAGCAGCTGGAGGGCCTTGAACACTGAAGCTTTCTTT | CASSWRALNTEAFF
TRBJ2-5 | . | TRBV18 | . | TGTGCCAGCTCACCCGGACTGAGCCAAGAGACCCAGTACTTC | CASSPGLSQETQYF
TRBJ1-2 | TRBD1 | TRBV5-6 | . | TGTGCCAGCAGCCCTCAGGGGGCGGGAGGCTACACCTTC | CASSPQGAGGYTF
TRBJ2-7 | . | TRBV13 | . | TGTGCCAGTGGAGACAGCCGCAGAACCTACGAGCAGTACTTC | CASGDSRRTYEQYF
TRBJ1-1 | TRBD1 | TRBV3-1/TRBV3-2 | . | TGTGCCAGCAGTCAACAGGGGGCAAATGAAGCTTTCTTT | CASSQQGANEAFF
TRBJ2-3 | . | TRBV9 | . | TGTGCCAGCAGCCGTTCTCCGGGGGTAGATACGCAGTATTTT | CASSRSPGVDTQYF
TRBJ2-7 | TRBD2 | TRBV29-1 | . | TGCAGCGTAGTCTTGGGGACTAGCGACTACGAGCAGTACTTC | CSVVLGTSDYEQYF
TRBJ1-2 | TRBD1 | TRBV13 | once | TGTGCCAGCAGCTGGACAGGGGCCCCCTATGGCTACACCTTC | CASSWTGAPYGYTF
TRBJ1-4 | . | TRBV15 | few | TGTGCCACCAGCAGAGTAGGGGGATCGGAAAAACTGTTTTTT | CATSRVGGSEKLFF
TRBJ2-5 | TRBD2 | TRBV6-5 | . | TGTGCCAGCAGGAGTCCCGGGGGGGGAGAGACCCAGTACTTC | CASRSPGGGETQYF
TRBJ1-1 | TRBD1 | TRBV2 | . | TGTGCCAGCAGTCGGGGACAGGGCGAGTTCACTGAAGCTTTCTTT | CASSRGQGEFTEAFF
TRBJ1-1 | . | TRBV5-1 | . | TGCGCCAGCAGCTTGGGTAACAGGATCACTGAAGCTTTCTTT | CASSLGNRITEAFF
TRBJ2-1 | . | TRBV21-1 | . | TGTGCCAGCAGCAAAGGGACTAGCGGGAGTGAGGCTTACAATGAGCAGTTCTTC | CASSKGTSGSEAYNEQFF
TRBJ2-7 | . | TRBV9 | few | TGTGCCAGCAGCGGCAGGGTCTTCGGCTACGAGCAGTACTTC | CASSGRVFGYEQYF
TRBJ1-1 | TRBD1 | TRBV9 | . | TGTGCCAGCAGCGTAGCTACGGGGAGGACAGGGAACACTGAAGCTTTCTTT | CASSVATGRTGNTEAFF
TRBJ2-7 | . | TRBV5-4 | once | TGTGCCAGCAGCTTGGACCCGGGGGACTACGAGCAGTACTTC | CASSLDPGDYEQYF
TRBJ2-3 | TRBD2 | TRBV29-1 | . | TGCAGCGTTGAAGTTGCGGGGGGGTGGACAGATACGCAGTATTTT | CSVEVAGGWTDTQYF
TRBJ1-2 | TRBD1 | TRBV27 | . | TGTGCCAGCAGTTTATCCCCGGGACAGGGGGCTAGCTATGGCTACACCTTC | CASSLSPGQGASYGYTF
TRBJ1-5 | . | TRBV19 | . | TGTGCCAGTAGGGACCGGGGGGTTTCTTCCAATCAGCCCCAGCATTTT | CASRDRGVSSNQPQHF
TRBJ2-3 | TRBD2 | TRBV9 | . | TGTGCCAGCAGCCCCCACGTTAGCGGGATCTCAGATACGCAGTATTTT | CASSPHVSGISDTQYF
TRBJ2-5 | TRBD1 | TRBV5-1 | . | TGCGCCAGCAGCCCCGGGACAGAAGAGACCCAGTACTTC | CASSPGTEETQYF
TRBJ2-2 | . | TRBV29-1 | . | TGCAGCGGACTGGGGCAGAACACCGGGGAGCTGTTTTTT | CSGLGQNTGELFF
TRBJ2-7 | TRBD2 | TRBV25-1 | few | TGTGCCAGCAGTGGACCGGGACTAGGGAGCTACGAGCAGTACTTC | CASSGPGLGSYEQYF
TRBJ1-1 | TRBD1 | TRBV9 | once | TGTGCCAGCAGCGCTCCGACAGGGTTGAACACTGAAGCTTTCTTT | CASSAPTGLNTEAFF
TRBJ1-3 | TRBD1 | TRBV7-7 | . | TGTGCTAGCAGCGCCGGACAGGGATTATCTGGAAACACCATATATTTT | CASSAGQGLSGNTIYF
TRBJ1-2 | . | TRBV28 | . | TGTGCCAGCAGTTTGTTGGACAGTGGCTATGGCTACACCTTC | CASSLLDSGYGYTF
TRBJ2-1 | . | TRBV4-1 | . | TGCGCCAGCAGCTCCCAGCGCTCGAGTCTTGGATCCGATGAGCAGTTCTTC | CASSSQRSSLGSDEQFF
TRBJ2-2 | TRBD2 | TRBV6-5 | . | TGTGCCAGCAGGCGCGGGGGGGACACCGGGGAGCTGTTTTTT | CASRRGGDTGELFF
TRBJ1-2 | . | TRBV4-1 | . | TGCGCCAGCAGCCAAGCAGTGGCCTTTGGCTACACCTTC | CASSQAVAFGYTF
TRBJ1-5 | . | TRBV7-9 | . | TGTGCCAGCAGCCCAACGGGGGGGATCGGTCAGCCCCAGCATTTT | CASSPTGGIGQPQHF
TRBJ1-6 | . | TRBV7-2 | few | TGTGCCAGCAGCTTAGGGTTCAGTAATTCACCCCTCCACTTT | CASSLGFSNSPLHF
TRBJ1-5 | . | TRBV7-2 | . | TGTGCCAGCAGCCACGGGTATCAGCCCCAGCATTTT | CASSHGYQPQHF
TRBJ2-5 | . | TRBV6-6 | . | TGTGCCAGCAGTTACTCGGAGTCTAAGGGGGAGACCCAGTACTTC | CASSYSESKGETQYF
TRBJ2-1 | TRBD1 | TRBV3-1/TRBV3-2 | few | TGTGCCAGCAGCCAGAAAACCCCAGACAGGGGGTTTCGCAATGAGCAGTTCTTC | CASSQKTPDRGFRNEQFF
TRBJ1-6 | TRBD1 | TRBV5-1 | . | TGCGCCAGCAGCTTGGCGGACAGGAGCTCACCCCTCCACTTT | CASSLADRSSPLHF
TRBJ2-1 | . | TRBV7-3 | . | TGTGCCAGCAGCTTAAAGGGGGTGGGTAGTGAGCAGTTCTTC | CASSLKGVGSEQFF
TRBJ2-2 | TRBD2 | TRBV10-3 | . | TGTGCCATCAGTGGGGCCGGTACTAGCGGGGGGATCGGGGAGCTGTTTTTT | CAISGAGTSGGIGELFF